These T cell receptor beta chains were read from a single sample in a study of blood T cell repertoires in COVID-19. Only in-frame clones appear in the TCRdb table, and some are missing; sequencing was by immunoSEQ multiplex PCR. The table lists 75,000 to 90,000 clones, roughly three quarters of them singletons. The specimen sequenced was peripheral blood. The receptors derive from a man in his 60s with COVID-19, enrolled during active disease. Both conserved end residues are part of each CDR3. The D gene is left open where the match is weak. Not all rows give a size; the values are once, few, many and, for expanded clones, a class.

.	TRBV6-5	.	TRBJ1-1	TGTGCCAGCAGGGAGGTTGGTGAAGCTTTCTTT	CASREVGEAFF
.	TRBV18	.	TRBJ1-1	TGTGCCAGCTCACCGGACAGAATGAACACTGAAGCTTTCTTT	CASSPDRMNTEAFF
TRBD1	TRBV19	.	TRBJ2-3	TGTGCCAGTAGTATAGGCCGGGACAGGGCGCATACGCAGTATTTT	CASSIGRDRAHTQYF
TRBD1	TRBV5-5	.	TRBJ2-2	TGTGCCAGCAGCTCATCACCGGGACAGGGTGTTCGAACCGGGGAGCTGTTTTTT	CASSSSPGQGVRTGELFF
TRBD2	TRBV13	.	TRBJ2-3	TGTGCCAGCTCCTACTGGGGGGGGATCACAGATACGCAGTATTTT	CASSYWGGITDTQYF
.	TRBV7-9	.	TRBJ2-7	TGTGCCAGCAGCTTAATCTCAGACGAGCAGTACTTC	CASSLISDEQYF
TRBD1	TRBV4-3	.	TRBJ2-1	TGCGCCAGCAGCCCCGGGACAGGGGGCGCTTCCTACAATGAGCAGTTCTTC	CASSPGTGGASYNEQFF
.	TRBV6-4	.	TRBJ1-5	TGTGCCAGCAGTGCCAGATACAATCAGCCCCAGCATTTT	CASSARYNQPQHF
TRBD2	TRBV27	.	TRBJ2-5	TGTGCCAGCAGCCTCAAGGCTCTAGCGGGAGCAGAGACCCAGTACTTC	CASSLKALAGAETQYF
TRBD2	TRBV4-1	.	TRBJ2-3	TGCGCCAGCAGCCACCCCATGCTGGGGGAGGGGAGCACAGATACGCAGTATTTT	CASSHPMLGEGSTDTQYF
TRBD1	TRBV7-9	once	TRBJ1-4	TGTGCCAGCTCACGACAGGGTGGGAATGAAAAACTGTTTTTT	CASSRQGGNEKLFF
TRBD2	TRBV10-3	once	TRBJ2-3	TGTGCCGCATCTAGCGGGAGGGCCGCAGATACGCAGTATTTT	CAASSGRAADTQYF
.	TRBV18	.	TRBJ1-2	TGTGCCAGCTCACCAGAAAAGGGGGATGGCTACACCTTC	CASSPEKGDGYTF
.	TRBV5-6	.	TRBJ1-5	TGTGCCAGCCGGTTAGGCAATCAGCCCCAGCATTTT	CASRLGNQPQHF
TRBD1	TRBV4-2	few	TRBJ1-3	TGTGCCAGCAGCCCCGGACAGGGAGGAATAACCCCTGGAAACACCATATATTTT	CASSPGQGGITPGNTIYF
.	TRBV20-1	.	TRBJ2-6	TGCAGTGCTGGTGGGCAGGGTGGGTCTGGGGCCAACGTCCTGACTTTC	CSAGGQGGSGANVLTF
.	TRBV2	few	TRBJ2-5	TGTGCCAGCAGTGAACTAGCGTCAGGAGAGACCCAGTACTTC	CASSELASGETQYF
.	TRBV5-1	.	TRBJ2-2	TGCGCCAGCAGCCTTACCATCTTGGCGGACACCGGGGAGCTGTTTTTT	CASSLTILADTGELFF
.	TRBV11-2	.	TRBJ2-3	TGTGCCAGCAGCTTAGTGGGCCGCACAGATACGCAGTATTTT	CASSLVGRTDTQYF
TRBD1	TRBV28	.	TRBJ2-7	TGTGCCAGCAGTTTAAGCTCAGGGGGCCACTACGAGCAGTACTTC	CASSLSSGGHYEQYF
TRBD2	TRBV11-3	.	TRBJ2-7	TGTGCCAGCAGCCCGGACGGGGGGACTTACGAGCAGTACTTC	CASSPDGGTYEQYF
TRBD2	TRBV15	.	TRBJ2-7	TGTGCCACCAGCAGAAGAACCACTAGCGGGAGGGCCCTAGGGGAGCAGTACTTC	CATSRRTTSGRALGEQYF